This T cell receptor (beta chain) was captured in a study of early T cells in non-severe SARS-CoV-2 infection. Study observations and caveats: CD4 and private specificities were missed by VDJdb matching, which favored anti-spike CD8 responses.

As concerns this clonotype: Its target is not known.

With V trimmed by 6 bases and J by 0 bases, 5 bases remained unmatched. Germline CDR1 WSHSY, CDR2 SAAADI. This CDR3 spans 15 amino acids. TCRdb re-called the 5' RACE reads with MiXCR, one entry per CDR3 protein. There are fewer than 50,000 distinct CDR3 sequences in the sample; less than 15% occur only once, and approximately 15% lies in the top ten. The origin of this receptor is an adult who was a healthcare worker with PCR-confirmed SARS-CoV-2 infection or an uninfected control (not recorded which). The chain uses TRBV10-2 and TRBJ1-3; 7 nucleotides align to TRBD1. The sequenced sample was whole blood. This CDR3 is CASRGTVSSGNTIYF. In DNA, the CDR3 is TGCGCCAGCAGAGGGACAGTCAGCTCTGGAAACACCATATATTTT.